These T cell receptor beta chains were read from a single sample in a study of cytomegalovirus exposure and HLA in healthy donors. Profiling relied on immunoSEQ multiplex PCR, and the TCRdb table lists in-frame clones only, not all of them. This sample has about 140,000 clones, with approximately 72% found just once. The sequenced material came from PBMCs. The receptors here all came from an older woman in good health and CMV-seronegative. The CDR3 runs from the conserved cysteine through the conserved F or W. A D gene is named only where the DNA matches it firmly. The size of a clone is reported for some rows only, either as once, few or many, or as a class for expanded clones.

D: .
J: TRBJ2-7
size: .
V: TRBV7-9
CDR3: CASSPTGSHEQYF
DNA: TGTGCCAGCAGCCCTACAGGGTCCCACGAGCAGTACTTC

D: TRBD1
J: TRBJ1-4
size: .
V: TRBV6-5
CDR3: CASSFQDRVGEKLFF
DNA: TGTGCCAGCAGTTTCCAAGACAGGGTCGGAGAAAAACTGTTTTTT

D: .
J: TRBJ2-7
size: .
V: TRBV5-6
CDR3: CASSLAVGAFSYEQYF
DNA: TGTGCCAGCAGCTTGGCCGTTGGGGCGTTCTCCTACGAGCAGTACTTC

D: TRBD2
J: TRBJ2-1
size: .
V: TRBV5-5
CDR3: CASSFQAGGNYNEQFF
DNA: TGTGCCAGCAGCTTCCAAGCGGGGGGTAACTACAATGAGCAGTTCTTC

D: TRBD1
J: TRBJ1-5
size: .
V: TRBV19
CDR3: CASRRQGQSNQPQHF
DNA: TGTGCCAGTAGGAGACAGGGGCAGAGCAATCAGCCCCAGCATTTT

D: .
J: TRBJ2-3
size: .
V: TRBV15
CDR3: CATSSPNTDTQYF
DNA: TGTGCCACCAGCAGTCCTAACACAGATACGCAGTATTTT

D: .
J: TRBJ1-1
size: .
V: TRBV5-1
CDR3: CASSLMTLNTEAFF
DNA: TGCGCCAGCAGTCTGATGACATTAAACACTGAAGCTTTCTTT

D: TRBD2
J: TRBJ2-7
size: .
V: TRBV7-8
CDR3: CASSLEGGSSYEQYF
DNA: TGTGCCAGCAGCTTAGAGGGCGGGAGCTCCTACGAGCAGTACTTC

D: .
J: TRBJ2-1
size: .
V: TRBV6-5
CDR3: CASSPRGLGSNEQFF
DNA: TGTGCCAGCAGCCCGCGGGGGCTCGGCAGCAATGAGCAGTTCTTC

D: TRBD2
J: TRBJ2-4
size: .
V: TRBV27
CDR3: CASSGLAAYKNIQYF
DNA: TGTGCCAGCAGCGGACTAGCAGCCTACAAAAACATTCAGTACTTC

D: .
J: TRBJ2-7
size: .
V: TRBV6-5
CDR3: CASSRGTYEQYF
DNA: TGTGCCAGCAGTAGGGGAACCTACGAGCAGTACTTC

D: .
J: TRBJ2-1
size: few
V: TRBV16
CDR3: CASSRISISGGNEQFF
DNA: TGTGCCAGCAGCCGAATAAGTATTAGCGGAGGCAATGAGCAGTTCTTC

D: TRBD2
J: TRBJ2-1
size: few
V: TRBV28
CDR3: CASSLESGNSYNEQFF
DNA: TGTGCCAGCAGTTTAGAAAGCGGGAACTCCTACAATGAGCAGTTCTTC

D: .
J: TRBJ1-3
size: .
V: TRBV6-5
CDR3: CASTLGNTIYF
DNA: TGTGCCAGCACCCTAGGAAACACCATATATTTT

D: TRBD2
J: TRBJ2-1
size: .
V: TRBV5-5
CDR3: CASSRDGGGPYNEQFF
DNA: TGTGCCAGCAGCCGGGACGGGGGAGGGCCGTACAATGAGCAGTTCTTC

D: TRBD1
J: TRBJ1-2
size: .
V: TRBV6-1
CDR3: CASSDSGQGYGYTF
DNA: TGTGCCAGCAGTGACTCGGGACAGGGGTACGGCTACACCTTC

D: TRBD1
J: TRBJ1-2
size: few
V: TRBV2
CDR3: CASSRTGKGDGYTF
DNA: TGTGCCAGCAGTCGGACAGGGAAAGGGGATGGCTACACCTTC

D: TRBD2
J: TRBJ2-3
size: .
V: TRBV2
CDR3: CASSGGTSGSDTQYF
DNA: TGTGCCAGCAGTGGCGGGACTAGCGGGAGTGATACGCAGTATTTT

D: TRBD2
J: TRBJ2-7
size: .
V: TRBV28
CDR3: CASSLGGGRTNEQYF
DNA: TGTGCCAGCAGTTTAGGTGGCGGGAGGACCAACGAGCAGTACTTC

D: .
J: TRBJ1-1
size: .
V: TRBV19
CDR3: CASSIGGANTEAFF
DNA: TGTGCCAGTAGTATAGGTGGGGCCAACACTGAAGCTTTCTTT

D: .
J: TRBJ1-1
size: .
V: TRBV7-9
CDR3: CASSLLRETEAFF
DNA: TGTGCCAGCAGCTTACTGCGGGAGACTGAAGCTTTCTTT

D: .
J: TRBJ2-7
size: .
V: TRBV2
CDR3: CASSEEGGAGEDF
DNA: TGTGCCAGCAGTGAAGAGGGGGGGGCGGGGGAGGACTTC

D: TRBD1
J: TRBJ2-3
size: .
V: TRBV5-1
CDR3: CASSLGGQGLDTQYF
DNA: TGCGCCAGCAGCTTGGGGGGACAGGGGTTAGATACGCAGTATTTT

D: .
J: TRBJ2-3
size: few
V: TRBV20-1
CDR3: CSASGADTQYF
DNA: TGCAGTGCTAGCGGGGCAGATACGCAGTATTTT